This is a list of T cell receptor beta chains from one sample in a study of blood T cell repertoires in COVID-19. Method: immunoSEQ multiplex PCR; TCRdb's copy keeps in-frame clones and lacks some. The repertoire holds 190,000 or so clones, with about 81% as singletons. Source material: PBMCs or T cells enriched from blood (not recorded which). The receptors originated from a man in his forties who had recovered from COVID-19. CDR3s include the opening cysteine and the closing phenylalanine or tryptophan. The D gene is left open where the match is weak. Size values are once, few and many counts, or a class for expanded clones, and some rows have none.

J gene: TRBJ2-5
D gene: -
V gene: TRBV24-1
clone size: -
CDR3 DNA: TGTGCCACCAGTGGCGGCCCAGCGGGTTCGGTGGAGACCCAGTACTTC
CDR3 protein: CATSGGPAGSVETQYF

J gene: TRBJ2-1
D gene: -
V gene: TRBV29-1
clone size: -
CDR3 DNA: TGCAGCGCCCCCGGTTACGGGAGTGAGCAGTTCTTC
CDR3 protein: CSAPGYGSEQFF

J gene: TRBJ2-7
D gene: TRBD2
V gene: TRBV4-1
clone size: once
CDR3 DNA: TGCGCCAGCAGCCATCATACTCCGGGACTAGCGGGAGTTTGGACCTTCTACGAGCAGTACTTC
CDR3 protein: CASSHHTPGLAGVWTFYEQYF

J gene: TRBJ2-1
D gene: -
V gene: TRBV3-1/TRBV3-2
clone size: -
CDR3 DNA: TGTGCCAGCAGCCAAAGTGAACTAGCAAGCCATGAGCAGTTCTTC
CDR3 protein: CASSQSELASHEQFF

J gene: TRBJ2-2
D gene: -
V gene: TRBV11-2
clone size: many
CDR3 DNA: TGTGCCAGCAGCTTAATGAGAACTAGGTTACGCGGGGAGCTGTTTTTT
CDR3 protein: CASSLMRTRLRGELFF

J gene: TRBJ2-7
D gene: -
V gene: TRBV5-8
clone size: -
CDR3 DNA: TGTGCCAGCAGCTTGAAGCTGAGCTCCTACGAGCAGTACTTC
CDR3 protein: CASSLKLSSYEQYF

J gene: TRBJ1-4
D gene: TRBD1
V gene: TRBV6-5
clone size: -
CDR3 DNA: TGTGCCAGCAGTCACAGGGGGCTTTGGGAAAAACTGTTTTTT
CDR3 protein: CASSHRGLWEKLFF

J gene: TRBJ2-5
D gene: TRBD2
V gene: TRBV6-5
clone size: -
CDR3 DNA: TGTGCCAGCAGTTACCCGGGGGGGCTCGAGACCCAGTACTTC
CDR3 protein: CASSYPGGLETQYF

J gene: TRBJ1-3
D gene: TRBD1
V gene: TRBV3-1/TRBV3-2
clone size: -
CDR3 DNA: TGTGCCAGCACCACCGGTGGACAGGGGCTTCGCGGAAACACCATATATTTT
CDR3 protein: CASTTGGQGLRGNTIYF

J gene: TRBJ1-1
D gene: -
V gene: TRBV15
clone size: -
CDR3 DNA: TGTGCCACCAGCGGGCGCAGGGGCACTGAAGCTTTCTTT
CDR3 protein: CATSGRRGTEAFF

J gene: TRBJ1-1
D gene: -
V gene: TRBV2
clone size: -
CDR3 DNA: TGTGCCAGCACACGTCAGGAGGTGGGCACTGAAGCTTTCTTT
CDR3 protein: CASTRQEVGTEAFF

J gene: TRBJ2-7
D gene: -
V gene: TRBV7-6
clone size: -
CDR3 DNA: TGTGCCAGCAGCTACGAACAGGAGTACGAGCAGTACTTC
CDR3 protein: CASSYEQEYEQYF

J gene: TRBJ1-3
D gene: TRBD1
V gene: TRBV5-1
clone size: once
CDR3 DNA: TGCGCCAGCAGCTTGGAAAAGACAGGGGGCTCTGGAAACACCATATATTTT
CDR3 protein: CASSLEKTGGSGNTIYF

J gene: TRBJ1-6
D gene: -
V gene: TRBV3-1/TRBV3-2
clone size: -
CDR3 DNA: TGTGCCAGCAGCCTAAATCACAGGGATAGACCCCTCCACTTT
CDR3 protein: CASSLNHRDRPLHF

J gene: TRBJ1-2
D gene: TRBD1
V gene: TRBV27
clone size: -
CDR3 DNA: TGTGCCAGCAGGCGGGGACAGGGGGTTAACTATGGCTACACCTTC
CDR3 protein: CASRRGQGVNYGYTF

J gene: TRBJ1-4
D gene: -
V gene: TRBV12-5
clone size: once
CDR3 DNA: TGTGCTAGTGGCCGCCGGGGGGAAGGACTGTTTTTT
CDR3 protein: CASGRRGEGLFF

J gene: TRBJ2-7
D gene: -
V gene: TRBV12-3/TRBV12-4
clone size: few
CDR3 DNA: TGTGCCAGCAGTTCCGGGACCTACGAGCAGTACTTC
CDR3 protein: CASSSGTYEQYF

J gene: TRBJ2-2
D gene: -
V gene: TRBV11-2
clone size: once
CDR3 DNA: TGTGCCAGCAGCCCGACGTGGGGGGCCGGGGAGCTGTTTTTT
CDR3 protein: CASSPTWGAGELFF

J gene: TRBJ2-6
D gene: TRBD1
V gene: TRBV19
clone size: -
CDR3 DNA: TGTGCCAGTAGTGTTACAGGGGGTGGGGCCAACGTCCTGACTTTC
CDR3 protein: CASSVTGGGANVLTF

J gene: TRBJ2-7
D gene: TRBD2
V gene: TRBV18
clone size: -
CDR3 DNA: TGTGCCAGCTCACCACGACTAGCGGGAGTCCACGAGCAGTACTTC
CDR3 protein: CASSPRLAGVHEQYF

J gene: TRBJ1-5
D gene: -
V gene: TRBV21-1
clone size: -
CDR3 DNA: TGTGCCAGCAGCCCGCGGTTACCCCAGCATTTT
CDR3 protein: CASSPRLPQHF

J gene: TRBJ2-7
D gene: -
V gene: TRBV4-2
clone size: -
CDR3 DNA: TGTGCCAGCAGCCAAGGACAGAGCTGGGTTTACGAGCAGTACTTC
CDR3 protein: CASSQGQSWVYEQYF

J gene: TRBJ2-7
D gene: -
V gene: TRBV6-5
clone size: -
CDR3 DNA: TGTGCCAGCAGTTGCCCTAGGTGCCACGAGCAGTACTTC
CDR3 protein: CASSCPRCHEQYF

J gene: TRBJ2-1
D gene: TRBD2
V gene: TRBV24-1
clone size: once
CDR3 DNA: TGTGCCACCAGTGACACTAGCGGGATTTACAATGAGCAGTTCTTC
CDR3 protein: CATSDTSGIYNEQFF

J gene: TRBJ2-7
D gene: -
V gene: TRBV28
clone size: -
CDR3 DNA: TGTGCCAGCAGCCCCGGGGGTGGCGAGCAGTACTTC
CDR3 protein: CASSPGGGEQYF

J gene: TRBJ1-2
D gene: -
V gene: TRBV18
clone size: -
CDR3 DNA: TGTGCCAGCTCACCAAAGGAGAACCGTGGCTACACCTTC
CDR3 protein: CASSPKENRGYTF

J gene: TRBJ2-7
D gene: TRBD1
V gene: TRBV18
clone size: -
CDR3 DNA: TGTGCCAGCTCACCCATTGACAGGGGCGGCTTCGAGCAGTACTTC
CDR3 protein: CASSPIDRGGFEQYF

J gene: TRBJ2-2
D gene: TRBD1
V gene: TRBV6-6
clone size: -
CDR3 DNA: TGTGCCAGCAGTCCACAGCGGGGACAGGGAAACACCGGGGAGCTGTTTTTT
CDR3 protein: CASSPQRGQGNTGELFF

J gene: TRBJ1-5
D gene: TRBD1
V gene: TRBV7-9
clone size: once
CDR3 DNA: TGTGCCAGCAGCTTATGGGACAGGGGTAGCAATCAGCCCCAGCATTTT
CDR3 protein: CASSLWDRGSNQPQHF

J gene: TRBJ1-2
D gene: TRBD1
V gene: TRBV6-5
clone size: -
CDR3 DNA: TGTGCCAGCCAGACAGGGTTCTATGGCTACACCTTC
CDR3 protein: CASQTGFYGYTF

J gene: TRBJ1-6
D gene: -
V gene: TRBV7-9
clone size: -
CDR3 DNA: TGTGCCAGCAGCTTAACCGGGGCAGGGGCTTTTCACTTT
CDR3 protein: CASSLTGAGAFHF

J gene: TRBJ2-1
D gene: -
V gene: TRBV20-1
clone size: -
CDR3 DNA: TGCAGTGCTGAATTAGCGAATGAGCAGTTCTTC
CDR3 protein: CSAELANEQFF

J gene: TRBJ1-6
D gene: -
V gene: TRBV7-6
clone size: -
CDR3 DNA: TGTGCCAGCAGCTTAGGGCCAAGCTCCTATAATTCACCCCTCCACTTT
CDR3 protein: CASSLGPSSYNSPLHF

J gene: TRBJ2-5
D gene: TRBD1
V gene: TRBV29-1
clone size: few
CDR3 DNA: TGCAGCGTTTCCGGGACAGGTCAAGAGACCCAGTACTTC
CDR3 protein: CSVSGTGQETQYF

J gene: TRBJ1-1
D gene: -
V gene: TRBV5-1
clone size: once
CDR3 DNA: TGCGCCAGCAGCGACGGGGGGAGGAACACTGAAGCTTTCTTT
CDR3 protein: CASSDGGRNTEAFF

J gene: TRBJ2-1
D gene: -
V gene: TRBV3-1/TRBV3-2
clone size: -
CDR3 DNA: TGTGCCAGCAGCCGCCGAAACAGGGTAAATGAGCAGTTCTTC
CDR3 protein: CASSRRNRVNEQFF

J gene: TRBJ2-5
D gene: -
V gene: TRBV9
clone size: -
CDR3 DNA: TGTGCCAGCAGCCTCACAGGGTACGGTGAGACCCAGTACTTC
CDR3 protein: CASSLTGYGETQYF

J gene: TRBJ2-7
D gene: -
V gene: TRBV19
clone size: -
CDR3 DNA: TGTGCCAGTAGTATAGGGGCCCGGGGTGACGAGCAGTACTTC
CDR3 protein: CASSIGARGDEQYF

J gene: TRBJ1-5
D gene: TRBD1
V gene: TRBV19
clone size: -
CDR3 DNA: TGTGCCAGTAACCCTACAGGGGGCAGTCAGCCCCAGCATTTT
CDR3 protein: CASNPTGGSQPQHF

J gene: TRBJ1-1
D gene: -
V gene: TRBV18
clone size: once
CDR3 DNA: TGTGCCAGCTCACCCGGGGAGACTGAAGCTTTCTTT
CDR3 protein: CASSPGETEAFF

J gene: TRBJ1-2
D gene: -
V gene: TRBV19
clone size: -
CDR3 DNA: TGTGCCAGTAGGATGGGCATGGGCTACACCTTC
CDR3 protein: CASRMGMGYTF

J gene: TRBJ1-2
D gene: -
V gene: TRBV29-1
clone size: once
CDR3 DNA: TGCAGCGTTGAATCTGGGGGGGCAGGTGGCTACACCTTC
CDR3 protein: CSVESGGAGGYTF

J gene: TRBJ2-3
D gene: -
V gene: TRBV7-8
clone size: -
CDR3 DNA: TGTGCCAGCTTCTCCGCGGGAAGCACAGATACGCAGTATTTT
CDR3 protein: CASFSAGSTDTQYF

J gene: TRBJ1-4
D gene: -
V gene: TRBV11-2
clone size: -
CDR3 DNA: TGTGCCAGCAGCTTAGACACTTCACCAACTAATGAAAAACTGTTTTTT
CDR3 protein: CASSLDTSPTNEKLFF

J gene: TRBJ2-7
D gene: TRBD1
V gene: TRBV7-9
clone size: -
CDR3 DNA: TGTGCCAGCAGCCCAGTGGTCGGGGACAGAGCCTACGAGCAGTACTTC
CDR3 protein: CASSPVVGDRAYEQYF

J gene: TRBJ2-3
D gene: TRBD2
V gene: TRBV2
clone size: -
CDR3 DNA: TGTGCCTCCCGAGCAGGCAGCGGGGGGGGCACAGATACGCAGTATTTT
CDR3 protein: CASRAGSGGGTDTQYF

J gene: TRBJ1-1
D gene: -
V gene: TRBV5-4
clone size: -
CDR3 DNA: TGTGCCAGCAGCTTGGCTGCCGGCGGGGGCACTGAAGCTTTCTTT
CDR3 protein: CASSLAAGGGTEAFF

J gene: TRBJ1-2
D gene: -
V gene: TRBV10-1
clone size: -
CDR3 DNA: TGCGCCAGCAGTGAGTACAGATCCTATGGCTACACCTTC
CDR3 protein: CASSEYRSYGYTF

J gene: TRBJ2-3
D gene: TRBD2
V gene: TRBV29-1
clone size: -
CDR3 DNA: TGCAGCGTTCCGGGAGGGTCCACAGATACGCAGTATTTT
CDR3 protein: CSVPGGSTDTQYF

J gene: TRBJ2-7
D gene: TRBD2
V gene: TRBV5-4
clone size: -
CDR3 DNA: TGTGCCAGCACTCGGATGGGGGGGGAGCAGTACTTC
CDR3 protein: CASTRMGGEQYF

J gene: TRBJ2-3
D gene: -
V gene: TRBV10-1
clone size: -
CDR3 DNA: TGCGCCAGCCAGGGGGGTGGCCATGGCGATACGCAGTATTTT
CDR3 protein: CASQGGGHGDTQYF

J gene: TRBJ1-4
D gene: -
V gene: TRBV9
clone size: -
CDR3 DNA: TGTGCCAGCACCCTCTCCGGGAACGGGGGTGAAAAACTGTTTTTT
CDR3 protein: CASTLSGNGGEKLFF

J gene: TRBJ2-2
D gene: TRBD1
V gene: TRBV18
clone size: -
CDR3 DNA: TGTGCCAGCTCACTATCCGGGACAGGGAACACCGGGGAGCTGTTTTTT
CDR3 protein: CASSLSGTGNTGELFF

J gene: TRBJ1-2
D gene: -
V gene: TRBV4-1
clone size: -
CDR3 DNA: TGCGCCAGCAGAAGGGGAGGGGAAGGCTACACCTTC
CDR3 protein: CASRRGGEGYTF

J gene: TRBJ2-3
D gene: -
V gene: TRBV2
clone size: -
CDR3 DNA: TGTGCCAGCAAGGAGGGGCGCCTTGGGAAAGATACGCAGTATTTT
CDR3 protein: CASKEGRLGKDTQYF

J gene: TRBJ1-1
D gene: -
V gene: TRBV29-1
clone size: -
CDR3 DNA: TGCAGCGTTGAGCGCGGAGGGGTCAACACTGAAGCTTTCTTT
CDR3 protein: CSVERGGVNTEAFF

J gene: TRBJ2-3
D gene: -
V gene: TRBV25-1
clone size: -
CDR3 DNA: TGTGCCAGCAGTGTCGGGGGGCAGGTAGATACGCAGTATTTT
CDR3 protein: CASSVGGQVDTQYF

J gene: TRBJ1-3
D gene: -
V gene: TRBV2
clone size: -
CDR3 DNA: TGTGCCAGCACTCGGGACATCCTTCGCTCTGGAAACACCATATATTTT
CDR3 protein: CASTRDILRSGNTIYF

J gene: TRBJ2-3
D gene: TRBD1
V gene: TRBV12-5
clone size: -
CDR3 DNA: TGTGCTAGTGGTTTGGTAGCCGCGACAGGGGGGAGGGATACGCAGTATTTT
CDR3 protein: CASGLVAATGGRDTQYF

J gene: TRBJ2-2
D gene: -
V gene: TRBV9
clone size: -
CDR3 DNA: TGTGCCAGCAGCGTAGGTTCCTCCGGGGAGCTGTTTTTT
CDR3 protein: CASSVGSSGELFF